Listed below are T cell receptor beta chains from one sample, sequenced in a study of shared clonotypes between healthy human individuals. The repertoire was sequenced with immunoSEQ multiplex PCR; TCRdb's copy has only in-frame clones and lacks some. The data show fewer than 1.4 million clones, about four fifths seen once. Sequencing used memory CD4+ T cells from PBMCs. These TCRs come from a young man in good health. Some clones in this sample may be carry-over from other donors' samples. The CDR3 runs from the conserved cysteine through the conserved F or W. The D gene is left open where the match is weak. Rows may omit the clone size; those that give it use once, few, many or a size class.

d_call: .
v_call: TRBV27
clone_size: few
j_call: TRBJ1-4
cdr3_length: 14
cdr3_nt: TGTGCCAGCAGAAGGGGGTATTCTAATGAAAAACTGTTTTTT
cdr3_aa: CASRRGYSNEKLFF

d_call: .
v_call: TRBV6-1
clone_size: .
j_call: TRBJ2-5
cdr3_length: 14
cdr3_nt: TGTGCCAGCAGTGAGCCTAGCGAGGGGGAGACCCAGTACTTC
cdr3_aa: CASSEPSEGETQYF

d_call: .
v_call: TRBV5-4
clone_size: few
j_call: TRBJ1-3
cdr3_length: 14
cdr3_nt: TGTGCCAGCAGCTCGGTTGGCTCTGGAAACACCATATATTTT
cdr3_aa: CASSSVGSGNTIYF

d_call: .
v_call: TRBV28
clone_size: .
j_call: TRBJ2-7
cdr3_length: 17
cdr3_nt: TGTGCCAGCAGTCCCCGGGGATCACGCCCCGCACCTTACGAGCAGTACTTC
cdr3_aa: CASSPRGSRPAPYEQYF

d_call: .
v_call: TRBV7-9
clone_size: .
j_call: TRBJ1-1
cdr3_length: 15
cdr3_nt: TGTGCCAGCATCATGGGGAGCCGTTTGAACACTGAAGCTTTCTTT
cdr3_aa: CASIMGSRLNTEAFF

d_call: TRBD2
v_call: TRBV4-1
clone_size: few
j_call: TRBJ2-1
cdr3_length: 19
cdr3_nt: TGCGCCAGCAGCCCCCTCAAGAATTCTGGCGGGAGCTCCTACAATGAGCAGTTCTTC
cdr3_aa: CASSPLKNSGGSSYNEQFF

d_call: .
v_call: TRBV19
clone_size: .
j_call: TRBJ1-2
cdr3_length: 16
cdr3_nt: TGTGCCAGTAGTATAGATGCGGTCCGACCTACCTATGGCTACACCTTC
cdr3_aa: CASSIDAVRPTYGYTF

d_call: TRBD1
v_call: TRBV7-9
clone_size: .
j_call: TRBJ2-5
cdr3_length: 11
cdr3_nt: TGTGCCAGCAGCCAAGACAGGGGGCTCGACTTC
cdr3_aa: CASSQDRGLDF

d_call: .
v_call: TRBV7-3
clone_size: .
j_call: TRBJ1-1
cdr3_length: 13
cdr3_nt: TGTGCCAGCAGCTTCCAGGCGAGGACTGAAGCTTTCTTT
cdr3_aa: CASSFQARTEAFF

d_call: .
v_call: TRBV10-3
clone_size: .
j_call: TRBJ2-5
cdr3_length: 14
cdr3_nt: TGTGCCATCAGTCCCGGGTGGGCCGGGGAGACCCAGTACTTC
cdr3_aa: CAISPGWAGETQYF

d_call: .
v_call: TRBV10-1
clone_size: .
j_call: TRBJ2-7
cdr3_length: 14
cdr3_nt: TGCGCCAGCAGTGATCAGGCTAGTTCCTACGAGCAGTACTTC
cdr3_aa: CASSDQASSYEQYF